Listed here are 14 T cell receptor beta chains from one sample, sequenced in a study of PD-L1 blockade in urothelial cancer. Time point meaning: peripheral blood 6 weeks after treatment start. Produced via immunoSEQ multiplex PCR; TCRdb's table is partial and in-frame only. The repertoire holds 100,000 to 150,000 clones, with around 86% as singletons. Here the sequenced sample was PBMCs, taken around atezolizumab (anti-PD-L1) treatment. These receptors were obtained from a man between 45 and 60 years old with urothelial cancer.

DNA for the CDR3: TGTGCCAGCAGTGCGACGCGGGAGGGGTACAATGAGCAGTTCTTC. It encodes CASSATREGYNEQFF. The genes are TRBV6-4 and TRBJ2-1, with 9 bases aligning to TRBD2. This CDR3 is 15 amino acids long. Germline CDR1 reads MRHNA; CDR2 reads SNTAGT. V shed 4 bases and J 4 bases; nucleotides not matched to a gene: 5.

The V gene is TRBV6-6, the J gene TRBJ2-7; 8 bases fit TRBD2. CDR1 is MNHNY and CDR2 is SVGAGI in the germline V gene (reference sequence). The CDR3 spans 14 residues. The V segment lost 4 bases and the J segment 0 bases; nucleotides outside the gene matches: 2. The CDR3 protein is CASSLGTSSYEQYF. Written as DNA, the CDR3 is TGTGCCAGCAGTTTAGGGACTAGCTCCTACGAGCAGTACTTC.

The J gene is TRBJ2-1, the V gene TRBV6-5; D may be TRBD1 (6 bases). Germline V lookup: CDR1 MNHEY, CDR2 SVGAGI. The CDR3 extends over 15 amino acids. The germline V and J ends were trimmed by 5 bases and 1 base, with 12 bases remaining between them. The CDR3 here is CASSPTQGSYNEQFF. The CDR3 DNA follows: TGTGCCAGCAGTCCAACTCAGGGGTCCTACAATGAGCAGTTCTTC.

The gene calls are TRBV4-1 and TRBJ1-1; D unclear. V lost 2 bases and J lost 3, with 13 bases in between. Per the germline V gene, CDR1 is MGHRA and CDR2 is YSYEKL. The CDR3 has 15 residues. In DNA, the CDR3 is TGCGCCAGCAGCCAACCCCTCCCCGCGGACACTGAAGCTTTCTTT. Protein: CASSQPLPADTEAFF.

The genes are TRBV15 and TRBJ2-2; D perhaps matches TRBD1 (6 bases). The CDR3 has 15 amino acids. Trimming took off 5 bases at V and 7 bases at J, with 17 bases between the two ends. Germline assignment: CDR1 LNHNV and CDR2 YYDKDF (reference sequence). Here the CDR3 DNA reads TGTGCCACCAGCCCTCGACAGGACCCGGGCGGGGAGCTGTTTTTT. It yields the protein CATSPRQDPGGELFF.

CDR3 nucleotides: TGTGCCAGCAGCTTCAGGGGGTCAAGCACCTACGAGCAGTACTTC. It codes for CASSFRGSSTYEQYF. The V call is TRBV5-5, the J call TRBJ2-7; 7 nucleotides align to TRBD1. CDR3 length: 15 residues. With 2 bases clipped from V and 2 bases from J, the junction kept 7 bases outside the gene matches. CDR1 and CDR2 from the germline V gene are SGHKS and YYEKEE (reference sequence).

The chain carries TRBV30 and TRBJ1-5; the D gene is possibly TRBD1 (5 bases). This CDR3 is built from 13 residues. CDR1 is GTSNPN, CDR2 SVGIG, per germline (reference sequence). The ends were cut back, 2 bases at V and 6 bases at J, with 11 bases in the middle. CDR3 loop: CAWSRTPVQPQHF. CDR3 sequence (DNA): TGTGCCTGGAGTAGGACACCCGTTCAGCCCCAGCATTTT.

This chain connects TRBV11-1 to TRBJ2-3, with D possibly matching TRBD1 (5 bases). Trimming left V 3 bases short and J 4 bases short, with 11 bases between. The germline V gene encodes CDR1 SGHAT and CDR2 FQDESV (reference sequence). This CDR3 has 14 residues. This CDR3 is CASSFDRTPDTQYF. CDR3 coding DNA: TGTGCCAGCAGCTTTGACAGAACCCCAGATACGCAGTATTTT. The full variable domain, with the rest looked up from reference TRBV11-1 and TRBJ2-3, is EAEVAQSPRYKITEKSQAVAFWCDPISGHATLYWYRQILGQGPELLVQFQDESVVDDSQLPKDRFSAERLKGVDSTLKIQPAELGDSAMYLCASSFDRTPDTQYFGPGTRLTVL.

The chain is built from TRBV30 and TRBJ2-7, with no clear D. This CDR3 is built from 13 residues. Germline V gene sequence: CDR1 GTSNPN, CDR2 SVGIG (reference sequence). V was clipped by 1 base and J by 5 bases, with 12 bases between them. The CDR3 sequence: CAWSARWPNEQYF. The DNA of the CDR3 is TGTGCCTGGAGTGCCCGATGGCCCAACGAGCAGTACTTC.

J is TRBJ2-1 and V is TRBV11-2, with D perhaps matching TRBD2 (5 bases). The V end lost 3 bases, the J end lost 10 bases, and 7 bases lay between the germline ends. Per germline, CDR1 SGHAT and CDR2 FQNNGV. This CDR3 contains 11 residues. The CDR3 loop reads CASSLGGEQFF. The CDR3 coding sequence is TGTGCCAGCAGCTTGGGCGGGGAGCAGTTCTTC.

V gene TRBV2 combines with J gene TRBJ2-5; 9 bases are a match to TRBD2. CDR1 SNHLY and CDR2 FYNNEI come from the germline V gene. CDR3 size: 17 residues. With V trimmed by 0 bases and J by 10 bases, 15 bases remained unmatched. The CDR3 is CASSEALPVLAGRSQYF. Here the CDR3 DNA reads TGTGCCAGCAGTGAAGCGCTTCCCGTGCTAGCGGGGAGGAGCCAGTACTTC.

This sequence joins TRBV4-2 and TRBJ2-7; 10 nucleotides match TRBD1. V lost 4 bases, J lost 5 bases, and 8 bases stayed unmatched. The CDR3 contains 15 residues. Germline CDR1 is LGHNA and CDR2 is YNFKEQ. CDR3 loop: CASSPRQGARDEQYF. CDR3 coding DNA: TGTGCCAGCAGCCCGAGACAGGGGGCGAGGGACGAGCAGTACTTC.

J is TRBJ1-5 and V is TRBV30; no firm D call. This CDR3 region has 13 residues. The V end lost 1 base, the J end lost 3 bases, and 7 bases lay between the germline ends. Germline V gene sequence: CDR1 GTSNPN, CDR2 SVGIG (reference sequence). As DNA, the CDR3 is TGTGCCTGGAGTGGGTCCTACAATCAGCCCCAGCATTTT. Protein sequence: CAWSGSYNQPQHF.

The CDR3 DNA sequence: TGTGCCAGCAGCCCCCTATGGGGGGGTGACTATGGCTACACCTTC. Its translation is CASSPLWGGDYGYTF. The chain couples TRBV9 to TRBJ1-2; maybe TRBD1 (5 bases). V lost 4 bases to trimming and J lost 3 bases, with 16 bases between them. Germline V gene lookup returns CDR1 SGDLS and CDR2 YYNGEE. The CDR3 extends over 15 amino acids.